The TCR beta chain under discussion was sequenced for a study of blood T cell repertoires in COVID-19 (dated by TCRdb to the early 2020s). Broadly, across the study: The collaborator samples originated in the United States, Italy and Spain and spanned the acute and convalescent phases of COVID-19. The material from the prospective study consisted of cDNA or gDNA derived from T cells, B-cell-depleted T cells, or PBMCs. The dataset comprised deeply sampled blood TCRbeta repertoires from subjects exposed to, actively infected with, or recovered from COVID-19. The repertoires were made available in a free public database intended to serve as a resource for research on the immune response to SARS-CoV-2. The samples were drawn from the first 160 participants of the ongoing ImmuneRACE study and from about 1,200 subjects provided by 6 global collaborators. Nearly every sample came with metadata listing a de-identified subject ID, COVID-19 status, age in years and sex. HLA class I and class II types, where available, came from metadata supplied by the sample provider rather than from assay-based typing. Overall study results and their limits: The quantity of clinical and demographic metadata differed by source and by participant and was supplied without curation.

This clone came up once. What antigen it recognizes has not been identified. No base qualities exist here, and no much larger clone lies one base off it. TCRbeta CDR3 regions were amplified from genomic DNA using the immunoSEQ Assay, a bias-controlled multiplex PCR. On the authors' methods: Nucleated cell counts per sample were estimated from amplification of reference gene primers within the assay. To quantify the absolute abundance of each unique TCRbeta CDR3 rearrangement, sequence reads were collapsed and filtered. For each sample, productive Simpson clonality was calculated as the square root of Simpson's diversity index over productive rearrangements. TCRdb mirrors the immuneACCESS table, restricted to in-frame sequences. Some clones are absent from its copies; in checked studies, under half trace to an unresolved V gene, and the reason for the others is unknown. That table furnishes V, J and clone size, whereas the DNA furnished D and trimming. The sample records about 390,000 clones, 80% to 90% of which are singletons. In total, the top ten clones hold about 10% of the sample.

The CDR3 goes from the cysteine to the phenylalanine over 15 residues. The CDR3 DNA has 45 bases and is translated from base 1. Reading the germline V gene gives CDR1 MDHEN and CDR2 SYDVKM. Between the V and J ends, shortened by 3 bases and 3 bases respectively, the junction contains 12 bases. Participants in the prospective study were enrolled through a virtual design, were aged about 18 to 100 years, and lived in roughly 24 United States geographic areas. Cohort assignment in the prospective study relied on participant-reported clinical history from a screening survey and a study questionnaire. For ImmuneRACE Cohort 3, a participant was defined as recovered based on two consecutive negative NP/OP PCR tests, clearance by a healthcare professional, or resolution of symptoms. Each participant in the prospective study had whole blood, serum and a nasopharyngeal or oropharyngeal swab collected by mobile phlebotomists. Participants in the prospective study had the option to provide additional blood draws and questionnaires over an approximately 2-month period. Before DNA extraction, prospective study blood samples were shipped either frozen or at room temperature.

The chain is encoded by TRBV28 joined to TRBJ1-5, with the D gene not clear enough to name. Material for sequencing was PBMCs or T cells enriched from blood (not recorded which). The sequence derives from a woman in her forties or fifties who had recovered from COVID-19. The sequence in DNA is TGTGCCAGCAGTTTTACACAGTTATCCAATCAGCCCCAGCATTTT. The encoded protein is CASSFTQLSNQPQHF.